This TCR beta chain was sequenced for a study of blood T cell repertoires in COVID-19. Study-wide background: Material from acute and convalescent COVID-19 was sourced from the United States, Italy and Spain. The cDNA or gDNA used as material had been derived from T cells, B-cell-depleted T cells, or PBMCs.

Authors' data handling: Estimates of nucleated cell counts were drawn from the amplification of reference gene primers. Clones were read by immunoSEQ multiplex PCR, and TCRdb kept only the in-frame ones, dropping some. The V and J calls and clone size come from that table; D and trimming were worked out from the DNA. The table records about 86,000 clones, around 85% of them present only once. This CDR3 comprises 14 residues. The germline V and J ends were trimmed by 4 bases and 7 bases, with 13 bases remaining between them. Germline assignment: CDR1 SNHLY and CDR2 FYNNEI. This TCR was recovered from a man between 65 and 85 years old with acute or convalescent COVID-19. Sequencing input: peripheral blood. The chain combines TRBV2 with TRBJ2-2, with D possibly being TRBD2 (6 bases). The CDR3 sequence: CASSGLTRNGELFF. CDR3 DNA: TGTGCCAGCAGTGGACTGACTAGAAACGGGGAGCTGTTTTTT.